This T cell receptor (beta chain) originates from a study of T cell responses to AZD1222 COVID-19 vaccine. Study-level results: Per reports, nearly half of all spike-specific TCRs target regions that are unmutated in variants. Spike-specific TCR breadth and depth grew following two AZD1222 doses. Spike as a whole was targeted by vaccine-associated CD4 TCRs, dominant at 160-218 and 743-854. Mostly white British, mostly female donors; authors suggested clonal diversity may be underestimated.

This clone turned up a few times. Its antigen is currently unknown. Here immunoSEQ multiplex PCR was the method, and the copy in TCRdb shows in-frame clones only, minus some. The sample has some 140,000 clones, roughly 82% seen once; the top ten hold approximately 4%. V was shortened by 6 bases and J by 2 bases, with 20 bases between the two germline ends. The CDR3 spans 15 residues. Germline V gives CDR1 SQVTM, CDR2 ANQGSEA. This clonotype was obtained from an adult in good health. This chain joins TRBV29-1 and TRBJ2-7, with D perhaps TRBD2 (6 bases). The sequences come from peripheral blood, collected on day 0 of AZD1222 vaccination. The CDR3 bases are TGCAGCGTGACACTACGAAAGGGGACTGCCTACGAGCAGTACTTC. This codes for CSVTLRKGTAYEQYF.